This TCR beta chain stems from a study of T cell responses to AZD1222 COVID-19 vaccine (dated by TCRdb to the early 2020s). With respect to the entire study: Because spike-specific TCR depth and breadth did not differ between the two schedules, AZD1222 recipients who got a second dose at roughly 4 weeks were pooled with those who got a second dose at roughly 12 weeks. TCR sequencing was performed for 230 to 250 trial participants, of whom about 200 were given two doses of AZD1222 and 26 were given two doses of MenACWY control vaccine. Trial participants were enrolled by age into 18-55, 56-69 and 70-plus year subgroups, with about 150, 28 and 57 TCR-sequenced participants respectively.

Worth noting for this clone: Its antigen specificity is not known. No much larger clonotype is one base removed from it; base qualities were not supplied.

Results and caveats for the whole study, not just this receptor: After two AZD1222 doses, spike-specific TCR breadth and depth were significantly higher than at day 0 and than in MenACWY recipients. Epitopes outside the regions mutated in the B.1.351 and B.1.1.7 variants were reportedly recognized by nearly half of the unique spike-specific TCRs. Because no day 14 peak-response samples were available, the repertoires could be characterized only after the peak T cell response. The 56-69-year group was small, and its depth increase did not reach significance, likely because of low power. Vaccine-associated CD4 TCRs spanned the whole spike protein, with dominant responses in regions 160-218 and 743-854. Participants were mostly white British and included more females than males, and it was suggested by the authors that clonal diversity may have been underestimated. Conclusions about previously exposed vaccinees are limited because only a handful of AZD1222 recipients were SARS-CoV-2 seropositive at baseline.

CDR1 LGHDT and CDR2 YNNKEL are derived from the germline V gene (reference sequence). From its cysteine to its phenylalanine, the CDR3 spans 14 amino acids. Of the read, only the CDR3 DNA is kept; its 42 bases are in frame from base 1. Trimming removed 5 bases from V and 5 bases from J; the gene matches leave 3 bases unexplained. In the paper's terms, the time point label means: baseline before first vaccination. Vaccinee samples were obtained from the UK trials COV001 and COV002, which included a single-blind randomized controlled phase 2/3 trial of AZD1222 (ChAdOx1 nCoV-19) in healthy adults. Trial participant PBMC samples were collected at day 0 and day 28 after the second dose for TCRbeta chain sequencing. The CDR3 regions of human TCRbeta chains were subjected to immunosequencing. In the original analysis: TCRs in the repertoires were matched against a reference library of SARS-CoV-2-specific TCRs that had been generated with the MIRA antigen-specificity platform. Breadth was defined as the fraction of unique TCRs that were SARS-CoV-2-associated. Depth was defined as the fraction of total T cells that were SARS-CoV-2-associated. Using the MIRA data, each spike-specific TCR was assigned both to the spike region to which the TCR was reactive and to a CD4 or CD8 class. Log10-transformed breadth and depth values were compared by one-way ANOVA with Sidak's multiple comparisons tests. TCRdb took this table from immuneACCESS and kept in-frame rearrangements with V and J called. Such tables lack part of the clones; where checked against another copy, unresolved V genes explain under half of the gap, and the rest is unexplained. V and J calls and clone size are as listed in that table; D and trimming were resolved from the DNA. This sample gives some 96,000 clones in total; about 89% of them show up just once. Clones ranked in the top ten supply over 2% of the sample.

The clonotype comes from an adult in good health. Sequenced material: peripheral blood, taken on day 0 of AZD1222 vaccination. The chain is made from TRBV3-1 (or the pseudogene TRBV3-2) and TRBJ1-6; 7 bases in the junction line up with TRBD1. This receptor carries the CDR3 CASSSGQNNSPLHF. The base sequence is TGTGCCAGCAGCTCGGGACAGAATAATTCACCCCTCCACTTT.